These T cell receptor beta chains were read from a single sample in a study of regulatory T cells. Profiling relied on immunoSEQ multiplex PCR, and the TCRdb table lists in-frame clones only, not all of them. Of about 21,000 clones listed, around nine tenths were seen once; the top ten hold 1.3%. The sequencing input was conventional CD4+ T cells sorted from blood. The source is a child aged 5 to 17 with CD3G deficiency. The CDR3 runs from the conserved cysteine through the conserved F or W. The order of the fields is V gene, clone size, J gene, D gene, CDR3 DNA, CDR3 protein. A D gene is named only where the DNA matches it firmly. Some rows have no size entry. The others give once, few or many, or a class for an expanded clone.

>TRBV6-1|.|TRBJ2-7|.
TGTGCCAGCAGGAAGGACAGAACCTACGAGCAGTACTTC
CASRKDRTYEQYF
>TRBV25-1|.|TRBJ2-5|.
TGTGCCAGCAGTGACCATAAGGAGACCCAGTACTTC
CASSDHKETQYF
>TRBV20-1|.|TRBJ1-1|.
TGCAGTGCTAGATTGAACACTGAAGCTTTCTTT
CSARLNTEAFF
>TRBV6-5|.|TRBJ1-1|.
TGTGCCAGCAGTCCCAATGGGGCTTTCTTT
CASSPNGAFF
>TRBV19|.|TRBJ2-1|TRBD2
TGTGCCAGTAGTCGTAGCGGGACCTCCTACAATGAGCAGTTCTTC
CASSRSGTSYNEQFF
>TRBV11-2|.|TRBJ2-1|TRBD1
TGTGCCAGCAGCAAGCGGACAGGAACCAATGAGCAGTTCTTC
CASSKRTGTNEQFF
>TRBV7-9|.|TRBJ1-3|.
TGTGCCAGCAGCTTAGCGCCGAGGGATAGCTCTGGAAACACCATATATTTT
CASSLAPRDSSGNTIYF
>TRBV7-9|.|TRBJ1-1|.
TGTGCCAGCAGCTTAATCAGGGAAACTGAAGCTTTCTTT
CASSLIRETEAFF
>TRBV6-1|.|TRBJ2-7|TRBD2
TGTGCCAGCAGTGAACTAGCTAGCGGGAGGCACAGCTCCTACGAGCAGTACTTC
CASSELASGRHSSYEQYF
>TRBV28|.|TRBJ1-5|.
TGTGCCAGCAGTTTCGGTGGAAGCAATCAGCCCCAGCATTTT
CASSFGGSNQPQHF
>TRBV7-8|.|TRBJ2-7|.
TGTGCCAGCAGCCTGATAAACAGGGCCGACGAGCAGTACTTC
CASSLINRADEQYF
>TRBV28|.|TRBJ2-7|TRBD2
TGTGCCAGCAGACCCGGGACTAGCGGGAGAGGAGAGCAGTACTTC
CASRPGTSGRGEQYF
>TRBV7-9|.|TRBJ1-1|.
TGTGCCAGCAGCCCATCAATCCGGGGCACTGAAGCTTTCTTT
CASSPSIRGTEAFF
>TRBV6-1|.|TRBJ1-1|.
TGTGCCAGCAGTGCACAGGGACAGAACACTGAAGCTTTCTTT
CASSAQGQNTEAFF
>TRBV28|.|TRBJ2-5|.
TGTGCCAGCAGTGGTAGGGAAAAGACCCAGTACTTC
CASSGREKTQYF
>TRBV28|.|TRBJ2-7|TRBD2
TGTGCCAGCAGTCCAACAATTATAGCGGGAACCTACGAGCAGTACTTC
CASSPTIIAGTYEQYF
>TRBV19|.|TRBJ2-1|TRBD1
TGTGCCAGTAGTCCCCCCCGGGGCAGGGGGCGCGACAATGAGCAGTTCTTC
CASSPPRGRGRDNEQFF
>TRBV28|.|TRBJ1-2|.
TGTGCCACTTCTTTTCGGGGCAGGCCCCGTATGGGTAACTATGGCTACACCTTC
CATSFRGRPRMGNYGYTF
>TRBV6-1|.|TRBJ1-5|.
TGTGCCAGCAGTCTAGGGGGGGGTTTGCAGCCCCAGCATTTT
CASSLGGGLQPQHF
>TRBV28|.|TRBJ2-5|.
TGTGCCAGCAGTTTAGGGTCAGGGGGGGTCCAAGAGACCCAGTACTTC
CASSLGSGGVQETQYF
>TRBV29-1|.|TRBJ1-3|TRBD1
TGCAGCGTTGAAAGGGTTAGGGGGCTTAGAAAGGAAAACACCATATATTTT
CSVERVRGLRKENTIYF
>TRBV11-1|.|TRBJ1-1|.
TGTGCCAGCAGCCCGGAGGGTGTCACTGAAGCTTTCTTT
CASSPEGVTEAFF
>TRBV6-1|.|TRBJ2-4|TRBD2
TGTGCCAGCAGTGTCACTAGCGGGAGGGCCAAAAACATTCAGTACTTC
CASSVTSGRAKNIQYF
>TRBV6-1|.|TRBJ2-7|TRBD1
TGTGCCAGCATTAGGGAGGGACAGGGGGCTGGCGAGCAGTACTTC
CASIREGQGAGEQYF
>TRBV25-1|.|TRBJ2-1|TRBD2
TGTGCCAGCAGTGCCCAAGCCGGGACTAGCGGGCTTAATGAGCAGTTCTTC
CASSAQAGTSGLNEQFF
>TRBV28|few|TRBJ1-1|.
TGTGCCAGCAGTTTTGGTCGGCCGAACACTGAAGCTTTCTTT
CASSFGRPNTEAFF
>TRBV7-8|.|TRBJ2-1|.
TGTGCCAGCAGCTATAAATGGGATAGCGGTTACAATGAGCAGTTCTTC
CASSYKWDSGYNEQFF
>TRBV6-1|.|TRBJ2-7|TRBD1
TGTGCCAGCAGTGTTTACAGGGGCCCCTACGAGCAGTACTTC
CASSVYRGPYEQYF
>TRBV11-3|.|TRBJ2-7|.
TGTGCCAGCAGCTTAGATCAGGGACGCCAGTACTTC
CASSLDQGRQYF
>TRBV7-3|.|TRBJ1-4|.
TGTGCCAGCAGCTTGGCCCGGGGAGGGTTTGGTGAAAAACTGTTTTTC
CASSLARGGFGEKLFF
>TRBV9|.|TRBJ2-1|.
TGTGCCAGCAGCCGACCCCTACCCAATGAGCAGTTCTTC
CASSRPLPNEQFF
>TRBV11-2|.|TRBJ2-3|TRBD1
TGTGCCAGCAGCTTAGAAGGACAGGACACAGATACGCAGTATTTT
CASSLEGQDTDTQYF
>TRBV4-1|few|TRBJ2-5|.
TGCGCCAGCAGCCAAGCTAACGGCGAGACCCAGTACTTC
CASSQANGETQYF
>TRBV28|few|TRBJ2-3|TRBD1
TGTGCCAGCGGTACTCTCGGACAGGGGAGTTGGGATACGCAGTATTTT
CASGTLGQGSWDTQYF
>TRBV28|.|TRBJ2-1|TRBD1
TGTGCCAGCAGTTTCCCGGGACAGGGTCTGAATGAGCAGTTCTTC
CASSFPGQGLNEQFF
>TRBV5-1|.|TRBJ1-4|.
TGCGCCAGCAGTTCCGGGACTTTGGGTGAAAAACTGTTTTTT
CASSSGTLGEKLFF
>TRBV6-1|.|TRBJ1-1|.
TGTGCCAGCACCGTAACAGGGAGGGACACTGAAGCTTTCTTT
CASTVTGRDTEAFF
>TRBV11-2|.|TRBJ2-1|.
TGTGCCAGCAGCTTAGTACAGCCTAAGGATGAGCAGTTCTTC
CASSLVQPKDEQFF
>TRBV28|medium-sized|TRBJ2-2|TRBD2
TGTGCCAGCAGTCCGATTCTAGCGGGAGTTGGCACCGGGGAGCTGTTTTTT
CASSPILAGVGTGELFF
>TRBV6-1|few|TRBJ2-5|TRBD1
TGTGCCAGCAGTTCCCTGGGACAGCCCGAAGAGACCCAGTACTTC
CASSSLGQPEETQYF
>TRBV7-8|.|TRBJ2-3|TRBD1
TGTGCCAGCAGCTTGGGACAGGAAAGGGGAGATACGCAGTATTTT
CASSLGQERGDTQYF
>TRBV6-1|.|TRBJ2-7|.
TGTGCCAGCAGTGTAGGGGGGAGGGCTCCCGAGCAGTACTTC
CASSVGGRAPEQYF
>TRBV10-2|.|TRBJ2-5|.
TGCGCCAGCAGTCCGGCCCAAGAGACCCAGTACTTC
CASSPAQETQYF
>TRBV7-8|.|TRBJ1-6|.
TGTGCCAGCAGCTTCGGAAGGGACAATTCACCCCTCCACTTT
CASSFGRDNSPLHF
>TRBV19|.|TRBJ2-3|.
TGTGCCAGTGGACCCAGGTTTGGTACGCAGTATTTT
CASGPRFGTQYF
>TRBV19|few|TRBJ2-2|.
TGTGCCAGTAGCCAAAGGCGGGAAGGGGAGCTGTTTTTT
CASSQRREGELFF